The next 30 T cell receptor beta chains were all read from a single sample in a study of a mutant IDH1 vaccine in newly diagnosed glioma. The assay was immunoSEQ multiplex PCR, and TCRdb's table has in-frame clones only and misses some. Of around 30,000 clones listed, 45% to 70% are singletons. Their antigens are not known. Time point of the sample: week 5, during vaccination. What each vaccine dose contained was 300 ug of mutant IDH1 20-mer peptide, accompanied by topical imiquimod. The material sequenced was PBMCs, taken from a glioma patient whose treatment included an IDH1 peptide vaccine. The receptors were sampled from a woman aged 18-35 years with glioma.

The chain uses TRBV4-1 and TRBJ2-1; 14 positions agree with TRBD2. Germline values: CDR1 MGHRA, CDR2 YSYEKL. The CDR3 has 19 residues. After removal of 0 bases from V and 3 bases from J, the junction contained 7 bases not matched to a gene. CDR3 in amino acids: CASSQESGLAGGLYNEQFF. The CDR3 nucleotides are TGCGCCAGCAGCCAAGAGTCCGGACTAGCGGGGGGCCTCTACAATGAGCAGTTCTTC.

This chain connects TRBV29-1 to TRBJ2-7, with TRBD2 matching 8 bases. The germline V gene encodes CDR1 SQVTM and CDR2 ANQGSEA. The CDR3 covers 14 residues. V gave up 2 bases and J gave up 9 bases; unmatched junction bases: 12. CDR3 loop: CSVEPLAGTGVQYF. The DNA of the CDR3 is TGCAGCGTTGAACCCCTAGCGGGCACAGGAGTGCAGTACTTC.

The chain joins TRBV30 to TRBJ2-3, with 8 bases that match TRBD1. CDR3 length: 15 amino acids. V lost 0 bases and J lost 5; bases outside the gene matches: 7. Germline V gene sequence: CDR1 GTSNPN, CDR2 SVGIG (reference sequence). The DNA for the CDR3 is TGTGCCTGGAGTGTACAGGGGGGCCCTCTAGATACGCAGTATTTT. It is translated as CAWSVQGGPLDTQYF.

The chain has TRBV9 and TRBJ2-7; 12 bases are a match to TRBD2. The CDR3 contains 15 residues. The junction had 4 bases not matched to a gene; V was cut back by 0 bases and J by 6 bases. Germline loops: CDR1 SGDLS, CDR2 YYNGEE. In DNA, the CDR3 is TGTGCCAGCAGCGTAGGACTAGCGGGAGCCCCCGAGCAGTACTTC. Translation: CASSVGLAGAPEQYF.

The chain combines TRBV5-1 with TRBJ2-3; D is unresolved. In germline, CDR1 is SGHRS, CDR2 YFSETQ. This CDR3 has 14 residues. V lost 0 bases to trimming and J lost 7 bases, with 12 bases between them. The CDR3 coding sequence is TGCGCCAGCAGCTTGGCGATCGTGCCCTATACGCAGTATTTT. As protein: CASSLAIVPYTQYF.

The V gene is TRBV6-6, the J gene TRBJ1-5, with 8 bases fitting TRBD1. The CDR3 spans 14 residues. V lost 5 bases, J lost 7 bases, and 7 bases stayed unmatched. The germline V gene encodes CDR1 MNHNY and CDR2 SVGAGI (reference sequence). CDR3: CASSPGTGQQPQHF. The CDR3 region has the DNA TGTGCCAGCAGTCCCGGGACAGGACAACAGCCCCAGCATTTT.

The chain links TRBV11-3 to TRBJ2-5; D perhaps matches TRBD2 (7 bases). The J call may not be correct, given that the DNA end is closer to TRBJ2-7. There are 16 residues in the CDR3. Germline CDR1 is SGHNT and CDR2 is YENEEA. The CDR3 DNA is TGTGCCAGCAGCCCGGGAGGACAGTCACCTTCCTACGAGCAGTACTTC. Translating gives CASSPGGQSPSYEQYF.

This clone turned up a few times. The gene calls are TRBV2 and TRBJ1-5; D uncertain. Germline V gene lookup returns CDR1 SNHLY and CDR2 FYNNEI. This CDR3 comprises 15 residues. Trimming stripped 4 bases from V and 0 bases from J, with 10 bases between. The CDR3 DNA sequence: TGTGCCAGCAGTGTGGGATCGAGTAGCAATCAGCCCCAGCATTTT. It is translated as CASSVGSSSNQPQHF.

The chain joins TRBV4-2 to TRBJ2-3; D is undetermined. This CDR3 is built from 14 residues. Trimming stripped 0 bases from V and 7 bases from J, with 11 bases between. Germline CDR1 LGHNA, CDR2 YNFKEQ. CDR3 sequence: CASSQDTPPHTQYF. The CDR3 DNA follows: TGTGCCAGCAGCCAAGATACGCCTCCTCATACGCAGTATTTT.

The chain carries TRBV6-5 and TRBJ1-4; possibly TRBD1 for D (5 bases). Germline V gene sequence: CDR1 MNHEY, CDR2 SVGAGI. Trimming took 7 bases from V and 1 from J, leaving 10 bases between them. The CDR3 runs to 14 residues. CDR3 amino acids: CASTPGLTNEKLFF. The DNA for the CDR3 is TGTGCCAGCACCCCGGGACTAACTAATGAAAAACTGTTTTTT.

The chain has TRBV7-8 and TRBJ1-4, with 9 nucleotides matching TRBD1. The CDR3 totals 15 residues. V was pared by 3 bases and J by 6 bases, with 5 bases of the junction left unmatched. Germline CDR1 is SGHVS and CDR2 is FQNEAQ. The CDR3 nucleotides read TGTGCCAGCAGCTTGTCCGGGACAGGGTATGAAAAACTGTTTTTT. Encoded protein: CASSLSGTGYEKLFF.

The V call is TRBV7-6, the J call TRBJ2-1, with D possibly matching TRBD2 (6 bases). Trimming shortened V by 6 bases and J by 0 bases, and 15 bases separated the two germline ends. The CDR3 extends over 16 amino acids. Germline V gene data show CDR1 as SGHVS and CDR2 as FNYEAQ. For the CDR3, the DNA is TGTGCCAGCAGGAAGGGACTGGAGAGCTCCTACAATGAGCAGTTCTTC. Its translation is CASRKGLESSYNEQFF.

This sequence joins TRBV7-2 and TRBJ2-7; D remains ambiguous. The V gene's germline CDR1 is SGHTA and CDR2 FQGNSA. The CDR3 has 12 amino acids. Trimming removed 0 bases from V and 4 bases from J, with 4 bases in between. Here the CDR3 reads CASSLAAYEQYF. The CDR3 DNA reads as TGTGCCAGCAGCTTAGCGGCGTACGAGCAGTACTTC. Full variable domain (rest looked up from reference TRBV7-2 and TRBJ2-7): GAGVSQSPSNKVTEKGKDVELRCDPISGHTALYWYRQSLGQGLEFLIYFQGNSAPDKSGLPSDRFSAERTGGSVSTLTIQRTQQEDSAVYLCASSLAAYEQYFGPGTRLTVT.

This clone has a handful of counts. CDR3 coding DNA: TGTGCCAGTAGTATAGGGTCGGCTTATAATGGCTACACCTTC. Protein product: CASSIGSAYNGYTF. J is TRBJ1-2 and V is TRBV19; D gene uncertain. This CDR3 comprises 14 residues. With 1 base removed from V and 6 bases from J, the gap between germline ends came to 12 bases. Germline CDR1 is LNHDA and CDR2 is SQIVND (reference sequence).

The chain carries TRBV18 and TRBJ1-5, with 9 bases aligning to TRBD1. Germline V gene lookup returns CDR1 KGHSH and CDR2 LQKENI. The CDR3 contains 15 residues. The ends lost 3 bases at V and 4 bases at J; junction bases unmatched: 4. The CDR3 here is CASSPAGTGNQPQHF. The DNA of the CDR3 is TGTGCCAGCTCACCGGCCGGGACAGGGAATCAGCCCCAGCATTTT.

The table lists this clone with a few counts. V usage is TRBV2 and J usage is TRBJ2-7; perhaps D is TRBD1 or TRBD2 (5 bases each). Germline CDR1 is SNHLY and CDR2 is FYNNEI. The CDR3 totals 16 residues. Trimming pared 7 bases from V and 0 bases from J, leaving 19 bases between. The CDR3 is CASKGSGRTLSYEQYF. The DNA for the CDR3 is TGTGCCAGCAAGGGGTCGGGACGCACTCTCTCCTACGAGCAGTACTTC.

The chain couples TRBV19 to TRBJ2-3; 8 positions agree with TRBD1. The CDR3 consists of 15 residues. The V segment lost 6 bases and the J segment 3 bases; nucleotides outside the gene matches: 8. CDR1 LNHDA and CDR2 SQIVND come from the germline V gene (reference sequence). CDR3 DNA: TGTGCCAGTAGCCTCAGGGGGCAAGGGACAGATACGCAGTATTTT. This gives the protein CASSLRGQGTDTQYF. The full variable domain, completed using reference TRBV19 and TRBJ2-3, is DGGITQSPKYLFRKEGQNVTLSCEQNLNHDAMYWYRQDPGQGLRLIYYSQIVNDFQKGDIAEGYSVSREKKESFPLTVTSAQKNPTAFYLCASSLRGQGTDTQYFGPGTRLTVL.

There are a few counts of this clone. The chain employs TRBV2 and TRBJ1-1; tentative D call: TRBD1 (5 bases). Trimming pared 2 bases from V and 0 bases from J, leaving 13 bases between. Germline CDR1 and CDR2: SNHLY and FYNNEI. The CDR3 sequence is 16 residues long. The CDR3 here is CASSERTSFMNTEAFF. The CDR3 coding sequence is TGTGCCAGCAGTGAAAGGACATCTTTCATGAACACTGAAGCTTTCTTT.

This clone was seen only a few times. This rearrangement joins TRBV4-1 to TRBJ1-5; weak D call: TRBD1 (5 bases). The CDR3 spans 17 residues. Per germline, CDR1 MGHRA and CDR2 YSYEKL. V dropped 1 base and J dropped 8 bases, with 21 bases sitting between them. CDR3 sequence (DNA): TGCGCCAGCAGCCAAGTTGGCACTACGGGGGATAGGGAGCCCCAGCATTTT. The encoded protein is CASSQVGTTGDREPQHF.

This chain connects TRBV7-2 to TRBJ1-2; D is ambiguous. Per germline, CDR1 SGHTA and CDR2 FQGNSA. With 5 bases removed from V and 8 bases from J, the gap between germline ends came to 12 bases. CDR3 length: 12 residues. The CDR3 is CASSPATEGYTF. The DNA of the CDR3 is TGTGCCAGCAGCCCCGCCACCGAGGGCTACACCTTC. The full variable domain, completed using reference TRBV7-2 and TRBJ1-2, is GAGVSQSPSNKVTEKGKDVELRCDPISGHTALYWYRQSLGQGLEFLIYFQGNSAPDKSGLPSDRFSAERTGGSVSTLTIQRTQQEDSAVYLCASSPATEGYTFGSGTRLTVV.

The chain couples TRBV2 to TRBJ2-3; 8 bases map to TRBD2. The germline V gene encodes CDR1 SNHLY and CDR2 FYNNEI. V shed 7 bases, J shed 4 bases, and the junction held 10 bases outside the gene matches. This CDR3 is 15 amino acids long. CDR3 bases: TGTGCCAGCACCGTCGAGCGGGGGCCCCCAGATACGCAGTATTTT. This encodes CASTVERGPPDTQYF.

CDR3 loop: CATSRGTEVYEQYF. In DNA form, the CDR3 reads TGTGCCACCAGCAGAGGGACGGAGGTCTACGAGCAGTACTTC. The genes are TRBV15 and TRBJ2-7, with D maybe TRBD2 (5 bases). Per germline, CDR1 LNHNV and CDR2 YYDKDF (reference sequence). This CDR3 region has 14 residues. V lost 1 base and J lost 3, with 10 bases in between.

The V and J genes are TRBV6-1 and TRBJ2-7; unclear D gene. Germline CDR1 MNHNS, CDR2 SASEGT. The CDR3 covers 10 residues. V lost 5 bases to trimming and J lost 4 bases, with 3 bases between them. The CDR3 DNA reads TGTGCCAGCAGTAGATACGAGCAGTACTTC. Its translation is CASSRYEQYF.

The chain uses TRBV27 and TRBJ2-1; weak D call: TRBD2 (5 bases). V lost 6 bases and J 5 bases, leaving 11 bases between the germline ends. Germline values: CDR1 MNHEY, CDR2 SMNVEV (reference sequence). The CDR3 is 13 residues long. DNA of the CDR3: TGTGCCAGCAGGGGCCTAGCCCACAATGAGCAGTTCTTC. This sequence encodes CASRGLAHNEQFF.

As for this clone: A read error may account for a junction end that differs from germline. The V gene is TRBV4-3, the J gene TRBJ2-1; possible D gene TRBD2, 5 bases. This CDR3 has 15 amino acids. Germline CDR1 is LGHNA and CDR2 is YSLEER. The CDR3 loop reads CASSQERGPYSEQFF. The CDR3 DNA follows: TGCGCCAGCAGCCAAGAGCGAGGGCCCTACAGTGAGCAGTTCTTC.

This chain joins TRBV7-9 and TRBJ1-2, with 9 nucleotides matching TRBD1. V trimming: 5 bases; J trimming: 6 bases; junction bases outside the gene matches: 4. Germline V gene sequence: CDR1 SEHNR, CDR2 FQNEAQ (reference sequence). The CDR3 totals 13 residues. The CDR3 region is CASSPGTGNGYTF. CDR3 DNA: TGTGCCAGCAGCCCGGGGACAGGGAATGGCTACACCTTC.

The chain employs TRBV28 and TRBJ1-1; 7 bases fit TRBD1. The CDR3 runs 15 residues. Germline CDR1 reads MDHEN; CDR2 reads SYDVKM. With 2 bases clipped from V and 5 bases from J, the junction kept 8 bases outside the gene matches. CDR3 nucleotides: TGTGCCAGCAGTTTACCCGACAGGGTAGTGACTGAAGCTTTCTTT. Its protein product is CASSLPDRVVTEAFF.

The genes are TRBV5-1 and TRBJ2-2; D is unclear. The CDR3 sequence is 15 residues long. Germline assignment: CDR1 SGHRS and CDR2 YFSETQ. V lost 0 bases, J lost 6 bases, and 12 bases lay in between. The CDR3, as DNA: TGCGCCAGCAGCTTGGATAACGGTGTAGCCGGGGAGCTGTTTTTT. It specifies CASSLDNGVAGELFF.

The V call is TRBV11-2, the J call TRBJ2-5, with 7 nucleotides matching TRBD2. This CDR3 is built from 14 residues. V was clipped by 5 bases and J by 8 bases; unmatched bases: 11. CDR1 is SGHAT, CDR2 FQNNGV, per germline. The chain's CDR3 is CASSDWGGDRTQYF. CDR3 bases: TGTGCCAGCAGCGACTGGGGGGGGGATCGAACCCAGTACTTC.

This rearrangement joins TRBV11-3 to TRBJ2-1; 7 bases line up with TRBD1. Losses at the gene ends were 4 bases for V and 3 bases for J; bases not matched to a gene: 9. The CDR3 is 16 residues long. CDR1 SGHNT and CDR2 YENEEA come from the germline V gene. The CDR3 bases are TGTGCCAGCAGCTCCATTTCAGGGGGACACTACAATGAGCAGTTCTTC. Encoded protein: CASSSISGGHYNEQFF.